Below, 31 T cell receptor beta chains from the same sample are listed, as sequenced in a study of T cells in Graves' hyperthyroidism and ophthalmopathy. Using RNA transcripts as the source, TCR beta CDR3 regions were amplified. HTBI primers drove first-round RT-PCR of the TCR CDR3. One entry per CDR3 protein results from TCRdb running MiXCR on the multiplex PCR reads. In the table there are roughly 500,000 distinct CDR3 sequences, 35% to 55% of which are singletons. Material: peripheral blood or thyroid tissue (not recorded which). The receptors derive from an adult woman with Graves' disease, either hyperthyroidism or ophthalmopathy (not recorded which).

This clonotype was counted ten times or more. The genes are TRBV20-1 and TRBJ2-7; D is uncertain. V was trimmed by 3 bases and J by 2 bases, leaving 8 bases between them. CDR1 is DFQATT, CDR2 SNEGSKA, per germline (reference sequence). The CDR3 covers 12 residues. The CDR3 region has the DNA TGCAGTGCTAGTCCCCCGACCTACGAGCAGTACTTC. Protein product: CSASPPTYEQYF.

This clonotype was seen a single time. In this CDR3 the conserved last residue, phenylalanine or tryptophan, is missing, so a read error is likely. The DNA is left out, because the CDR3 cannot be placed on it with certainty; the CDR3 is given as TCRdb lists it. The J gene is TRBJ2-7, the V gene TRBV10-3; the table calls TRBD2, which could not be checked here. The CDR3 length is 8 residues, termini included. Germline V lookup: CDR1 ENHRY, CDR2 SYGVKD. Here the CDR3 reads CAISESGP.

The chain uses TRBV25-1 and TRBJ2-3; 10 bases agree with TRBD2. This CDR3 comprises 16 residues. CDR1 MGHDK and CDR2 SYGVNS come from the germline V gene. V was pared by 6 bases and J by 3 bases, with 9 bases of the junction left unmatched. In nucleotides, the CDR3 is TGTGCCAGCAGCCCTACTAGCGGGACCCCAACAGATACGCAGTATTTT. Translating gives CASSPTSGTPTDTQYF. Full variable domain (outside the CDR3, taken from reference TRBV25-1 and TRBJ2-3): EADIYQTPRYLVIGTGKKITLECSQTMGHDKMYWYQQDPGMELHLIHYSYGVNSTEKGDLSSESTVSRIRTEHFPLTLESARPSHTSQYLCASSPTSGTPTDTQYFGPGTRLTVL.

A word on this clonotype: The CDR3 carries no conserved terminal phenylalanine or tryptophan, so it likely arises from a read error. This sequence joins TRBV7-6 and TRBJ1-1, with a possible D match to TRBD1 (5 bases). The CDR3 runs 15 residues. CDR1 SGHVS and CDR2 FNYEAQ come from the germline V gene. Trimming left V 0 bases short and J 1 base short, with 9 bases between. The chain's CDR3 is CASSLALGENTEAFL. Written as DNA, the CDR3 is TGTGCCAGCAGCTTAGCGCTGGGGGAGAACACTGAAGCTTTCCTT.

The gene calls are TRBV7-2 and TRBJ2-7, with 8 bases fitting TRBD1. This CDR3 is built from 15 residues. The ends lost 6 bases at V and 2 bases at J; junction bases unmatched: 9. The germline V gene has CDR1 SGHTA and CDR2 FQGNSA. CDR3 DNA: TGTGCCAGCAGGACTGGGACAGGCCTGACCTACGAGCAGTACTTC. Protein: CASRTGTGLTYEQYF.

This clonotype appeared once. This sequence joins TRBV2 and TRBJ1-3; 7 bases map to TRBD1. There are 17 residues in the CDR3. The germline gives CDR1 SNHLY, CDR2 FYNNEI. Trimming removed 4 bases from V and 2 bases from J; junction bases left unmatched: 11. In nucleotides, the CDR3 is TGTGCCAGCAGTGGAGGGGGCGCAACCTTCGCTGGAAACACCATATATTTT. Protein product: CASSGGGATFAGNTIYF.

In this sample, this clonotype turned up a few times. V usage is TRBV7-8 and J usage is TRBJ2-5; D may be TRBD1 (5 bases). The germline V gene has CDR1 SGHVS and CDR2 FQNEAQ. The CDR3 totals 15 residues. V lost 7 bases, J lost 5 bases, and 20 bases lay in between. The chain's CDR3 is CASTNSRGARETQYF. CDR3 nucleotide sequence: TGTGCCAGCACCAATTCTAGGGGCGCAAGGGAGACCCAGTACTTC.

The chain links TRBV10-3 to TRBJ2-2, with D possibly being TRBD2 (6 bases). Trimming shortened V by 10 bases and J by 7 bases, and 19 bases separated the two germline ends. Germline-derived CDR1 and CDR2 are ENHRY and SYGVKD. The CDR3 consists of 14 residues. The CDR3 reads CASNRPGGNGELFF. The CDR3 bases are TGTGCCAGCAACAGACCCGGGGGAAACGGGGAGCTGTTTTTT.

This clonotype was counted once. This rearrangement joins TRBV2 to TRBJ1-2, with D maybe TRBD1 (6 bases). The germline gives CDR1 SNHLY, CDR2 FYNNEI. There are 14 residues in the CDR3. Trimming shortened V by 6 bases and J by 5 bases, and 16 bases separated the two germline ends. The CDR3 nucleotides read TGTGCCAGCAGCCAAACCTCAGGGGTATATGGCTACACCTTC. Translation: CASSQTSGVYGYTF.

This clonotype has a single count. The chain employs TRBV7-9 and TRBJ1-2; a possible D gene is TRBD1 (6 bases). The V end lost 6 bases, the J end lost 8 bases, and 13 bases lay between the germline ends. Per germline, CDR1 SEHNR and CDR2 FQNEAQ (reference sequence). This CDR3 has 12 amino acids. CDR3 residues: CASRGHTVGYTF. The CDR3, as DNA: TGTGCCAGCAGGGGACACACGGTGGGCTACACCTTC.

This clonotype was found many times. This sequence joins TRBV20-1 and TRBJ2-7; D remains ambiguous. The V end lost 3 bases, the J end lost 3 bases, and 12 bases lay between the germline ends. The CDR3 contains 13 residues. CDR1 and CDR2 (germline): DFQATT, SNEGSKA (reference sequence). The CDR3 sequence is CSARGRNDYEQYF. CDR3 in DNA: TGCAGTGCTAGGGGCAGGAACGACTACGAGCAGTACTTC.

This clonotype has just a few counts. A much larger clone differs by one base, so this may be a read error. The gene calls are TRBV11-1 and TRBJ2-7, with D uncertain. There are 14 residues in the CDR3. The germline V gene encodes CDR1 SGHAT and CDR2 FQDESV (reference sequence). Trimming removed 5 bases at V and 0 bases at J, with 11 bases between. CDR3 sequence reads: CASSQGRISYEQYF. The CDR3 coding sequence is TGTGCCAGCAGCCAAGGACGCATCTCCTACGAGCAGTACTTC.

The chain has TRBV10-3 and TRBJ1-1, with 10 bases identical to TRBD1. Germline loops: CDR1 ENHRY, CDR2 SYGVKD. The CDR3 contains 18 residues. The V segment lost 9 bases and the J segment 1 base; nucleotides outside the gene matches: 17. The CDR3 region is CAITPGQGLTLSNTEAFF. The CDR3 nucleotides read TGTGCCATTACACCGGGACAGGGGTTGACCTTGTCGAACACTGAAGCTTTCTTT.

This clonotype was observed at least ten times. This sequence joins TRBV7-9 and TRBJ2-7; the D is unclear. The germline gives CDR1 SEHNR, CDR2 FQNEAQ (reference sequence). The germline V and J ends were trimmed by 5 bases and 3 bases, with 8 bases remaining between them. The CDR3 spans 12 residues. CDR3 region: CASSRQNYEQYF. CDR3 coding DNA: TGTGCCAGCAGCAGGCAGAACTACGAGCAGTACTTC.

CDR3 loop: CASSLGSPVWNSPLHF. The CDR3 nucleotides read TGTGCCAGCAGCTTAGGATCCCCCGTATGGAATTCACCCCTCCACTTT. The V gene is TRBV11-2, the J gene TRBJ1-6, with unresolved D. Germline CDR1 SGHAT, CDR2 FQNNGV. This CDR3 is built from 16 residues. The V gene lost 1 base and the J gene lost 7 bases, with 14 bases spanning the gap.

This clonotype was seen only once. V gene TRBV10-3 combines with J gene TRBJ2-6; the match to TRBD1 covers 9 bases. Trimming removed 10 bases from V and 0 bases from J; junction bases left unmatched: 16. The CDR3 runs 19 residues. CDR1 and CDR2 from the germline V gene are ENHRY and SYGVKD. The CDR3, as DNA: TGTGCCACCGCCGGGGGACAGGGCCCGACGAACTCTGGGGCCAACGTCCTGACTTTC. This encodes CATAGGQGPTNSGANVLTF.

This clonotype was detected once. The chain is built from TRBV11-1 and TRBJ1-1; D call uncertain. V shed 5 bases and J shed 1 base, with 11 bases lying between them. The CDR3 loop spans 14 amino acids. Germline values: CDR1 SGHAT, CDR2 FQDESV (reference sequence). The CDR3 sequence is CASSQGRPNTEAFF. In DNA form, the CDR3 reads TGTGCCAGCAGCCAAGGACGGCCGAACACTGAAGCTTTCTTT.

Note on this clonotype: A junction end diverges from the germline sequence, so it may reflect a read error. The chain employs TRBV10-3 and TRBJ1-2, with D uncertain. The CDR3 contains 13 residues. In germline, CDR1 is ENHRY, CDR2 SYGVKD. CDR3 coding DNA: TGTGCGATCATGGGTATCAGAAGGGATGGCTACACCTTC. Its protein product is CAIMGIRRDGYTF.

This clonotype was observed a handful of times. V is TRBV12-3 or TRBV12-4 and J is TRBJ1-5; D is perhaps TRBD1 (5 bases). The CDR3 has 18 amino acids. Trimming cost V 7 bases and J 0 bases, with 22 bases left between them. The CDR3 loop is CASINSRGGMYSNQPQHF. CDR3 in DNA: TGTGCCAGCATCAACTCGCGCGGGGGGATGTATAGCAATCAGCCCCAGCATTTT.

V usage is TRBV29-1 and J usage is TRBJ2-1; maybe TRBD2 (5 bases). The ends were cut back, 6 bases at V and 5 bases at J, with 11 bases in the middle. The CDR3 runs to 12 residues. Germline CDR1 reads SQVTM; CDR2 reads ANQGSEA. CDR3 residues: CSVSGRHNEQFF. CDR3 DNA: TGCAGCGTAAGCGGCAGACACAATGAGCAGTTCTTC.

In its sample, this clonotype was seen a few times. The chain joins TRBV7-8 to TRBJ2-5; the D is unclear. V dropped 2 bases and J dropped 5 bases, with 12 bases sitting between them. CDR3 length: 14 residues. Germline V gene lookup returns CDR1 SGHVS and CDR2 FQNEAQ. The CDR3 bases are TGTGCCAGCAGCTTAAGTCCTGGGTTTGAGACCCAGTACTTC. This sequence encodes CASSLSPGFETQYF.

CDR3 DNA sequence: TGTGCCACCAGCAGCGCAACAGGGGAAACTGAAGCTTTCTTT. It codes for CATSSATGETEAFF. This chain joins TRBV15 and TRBJ1-1; 7 bases match TRBD1. The CDR3 runs to 14 residues. From germline, CDR1 is LNHNV and CDR2 YYDKDF (reference sequence). V lost 3 bases, J lost 5 bases, and 6 bases stayed unmatched.

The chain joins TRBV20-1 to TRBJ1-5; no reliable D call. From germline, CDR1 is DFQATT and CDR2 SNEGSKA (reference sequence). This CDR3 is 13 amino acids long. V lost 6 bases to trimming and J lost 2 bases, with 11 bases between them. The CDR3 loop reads CSATVSGNQPQHF. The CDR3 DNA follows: TGCAGTGCCACGGTCTCGGGCAATCAGCCCCAGCATTTT.

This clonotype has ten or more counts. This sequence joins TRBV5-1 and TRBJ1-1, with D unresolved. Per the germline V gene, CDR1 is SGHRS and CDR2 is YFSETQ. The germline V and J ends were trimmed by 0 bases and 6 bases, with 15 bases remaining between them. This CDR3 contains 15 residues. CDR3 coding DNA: TGCGCCAGCAGCTTGGTTCTAGGCAACAACCCTGAAGCTTTCTTT. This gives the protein CASSLVLGNNPEAFF.

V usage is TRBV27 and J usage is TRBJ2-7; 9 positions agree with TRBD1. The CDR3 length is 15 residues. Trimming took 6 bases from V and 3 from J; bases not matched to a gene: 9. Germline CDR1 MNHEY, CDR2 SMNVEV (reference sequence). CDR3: CASSPIRDRDYEQYF. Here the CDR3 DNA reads TGTGCCAGCAGCCCTATCCGGGACAGGGACTACGAGCAGTACTTC.

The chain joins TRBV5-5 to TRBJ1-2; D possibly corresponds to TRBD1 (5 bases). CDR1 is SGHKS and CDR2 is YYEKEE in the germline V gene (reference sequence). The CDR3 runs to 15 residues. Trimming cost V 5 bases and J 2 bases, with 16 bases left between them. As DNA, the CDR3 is TGTGCCAGCAGTCCCACCACGGGGGGGAACTATGGCTACACCTTC. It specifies CASSPTTGGNYGYTF. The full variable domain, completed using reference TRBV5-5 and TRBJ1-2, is DAGVTQSPTHLIKTRGQQVTLRCSPISGHKSVSWYQQVLGQGPQFIFQYYEKEERGRGNFPDRFSARQFPNYSSELNVNALLLGDSALYLCASSPTTGGNYGYTFGSGTRLTVV.

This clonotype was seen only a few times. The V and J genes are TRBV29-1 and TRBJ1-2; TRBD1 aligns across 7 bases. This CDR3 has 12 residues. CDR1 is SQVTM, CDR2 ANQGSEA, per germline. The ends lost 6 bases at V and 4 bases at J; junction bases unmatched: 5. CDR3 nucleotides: TGCAGCGTGGAACAGGGGAGCTATGGCTACACCTTC. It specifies CSVEQGSYGYTF.

This chain's CDR3 is CASSVSAGTNNEQFF. DNA of the CDR3: TGTGCCAGCAGCGTGAGCGCCGGGACGAACAATGAGCAGTTCTTC. The chain couples TRBV9 to TRBJ2-1; D possibly matches TRBD1 or TRBD2 (5 bases each). V lost 2 bases to trimming and J lost 5 bases, with 14 bases between them. In germline, CDR1 is SGDLS, CDR2 YYNGEE. The CDR3 has 15 residues.

CDR3 DNA: TGCAGTGCTAGAGATATCGCTAGCGGAGGAGGGGAGACCCAGTACTTC. Translated: CSARDIASGGGETQYF. The chain couples TRBV20-1 to TRBJ2-5, with TRBD2 matching over 7 bases. The CDR3 spans 16 residues. Germline loops: CDR1 DFQATT, CDR2 SNEGSKA (reference sequence). J lost 5 bases, V lost 0 bases, and 12 bases had no gene match.

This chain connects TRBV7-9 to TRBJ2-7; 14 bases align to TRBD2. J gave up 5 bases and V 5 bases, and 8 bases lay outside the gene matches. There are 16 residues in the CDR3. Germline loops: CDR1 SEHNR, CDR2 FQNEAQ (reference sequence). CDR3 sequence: CASSQGGLAGAHEQYF. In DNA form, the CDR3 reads TGTGCCAGCAGCCAGGGGGGACTAGCGGGAGCTCACGAGCAGTACTTC.

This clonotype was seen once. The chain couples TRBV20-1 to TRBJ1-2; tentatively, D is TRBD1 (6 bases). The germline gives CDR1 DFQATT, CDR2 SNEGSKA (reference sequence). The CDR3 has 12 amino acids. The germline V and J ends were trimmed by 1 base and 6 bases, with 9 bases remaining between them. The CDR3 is CSARVGADGYTF. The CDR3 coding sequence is TGCAGTGCTAGAGTGGGGGCGGATGGCTACACCTTC.